This TCR beta chain was found in a study of T cell changes during pregnancy in multiple sclerosis (dated by TCRdb to about 2019). About the study as a whole: The study looked at changes in the T cell repertoire across pregnancy in women with multiple sclerosis.

The library was prepared using the immunoSEQ multiplex PCR assay. In its TCRdb copy, this immuneACCESS table keeps in-frame sequences only and misses some clones. Where compared with another copy, unresolved V genes explain less than half of these, and the others have no known cause. The sample table shows tens of thousands of clones, and more than 85% are seen once. The biggest ten clones account for around 0.85% of the sample. The CDR3 numbers 13 residues from cysteine through phenylalanine. The read is trimmed to its CDR3 DNA, 39 bases read in frame from base 1. For this chain, trimming is 6 bases at the V end and 2 bases at the J end, and the number of junction bases without a gene match is 6. The germline V gene gives CDR1 as SQVTM and CDR2 as ANQGSEA. A word on this clone: Its antigen is not yet known. Base qualities are missing; no much larger clone stands one base away.

This sample comprised peripheral blood, obtained before pregnancy. The rearranged chain carries TRBV29-1 and TRBJ1-2; 7 central bases correspond to TRBD1. This receptor was obtained from a female donor with multiple sclerosis, enrolled in a pregnancy study. Here the CDR3 is given as CSVIPTGNYGYTF. The bases read TGCAGCGTCATACCGACAGGGAACTATGGCTACACCTTC. Outside the CDR3, residues come from the reference TRBV29-1 and TRBJ1-2 proteins, so the full variable domain is: SAVISQKPSRDICQRGTSLTIQCQVDSQVTMMFWYRQQPGQSLTLIATANQGSEATYESGFVIDKFPISRPNLTFSTLTVSNMSPEDSSIYLCSVIPTGNYGYTFGSGTRLTVV.